The source of this T cell receptor (beta chain) is a study of metastatic and nonmetastatic thyroid tumors. Study-level background: Thyroid patients, malignant and benign, had repertoires compared across blood and tumor or nodule tissue.

Per the original data handling: A papillary thyroid cancer distant-metastasis classifier was built from CDR3 differences across clinicopathological groups. TCRdb reanalyzed the PCR reads via MiXCR. These V and J calls originate from TCRdb's pipeline instead of the authors' own analysis. The table has roughly 58,000 clones, about 3.8% seen once. None of the patients had undergone any treatment ahead of thyroid surgery. Per the germline V gene, CDR1 is MNHEY and CDR2 is SMNVEV (reference sequence). V gave up 2 bases and J gave up 4 bases, with 8 bases separating them. The CDR3 has 13 residues. This TCR came from a female donor with papillary thyroid cancer or a benign thyroid nodule (not recorded which). Some clones in this sample may be carry-over from other donors' samples. The sequenced sample was blood. V is TRBV27 and J is TRBJ1-2; D not resolved. The CDR3 loop is CASSLGQVYGYTF. The CDR3 nucleotides read TGTGCCAGCAGTTTAGGGCAGGTCTATGGCTACACCTTC.